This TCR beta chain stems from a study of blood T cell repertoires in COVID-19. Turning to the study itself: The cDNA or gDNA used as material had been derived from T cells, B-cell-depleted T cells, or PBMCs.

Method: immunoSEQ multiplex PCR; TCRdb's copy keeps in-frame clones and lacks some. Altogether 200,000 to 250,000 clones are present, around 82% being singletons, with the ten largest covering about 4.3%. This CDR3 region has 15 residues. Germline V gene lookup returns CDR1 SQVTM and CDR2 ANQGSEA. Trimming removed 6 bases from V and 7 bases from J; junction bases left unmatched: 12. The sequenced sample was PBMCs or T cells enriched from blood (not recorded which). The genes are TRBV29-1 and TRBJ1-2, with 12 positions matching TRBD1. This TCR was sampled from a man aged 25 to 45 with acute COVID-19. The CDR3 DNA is TGCAGCGTATTGGCCACCGGGACAGGGGGCTCTGGCTACACCTTC. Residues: CSVLATGTGGSGYTF.